This T cell receptor (beta chain) stems from a study of CD8 T cells in Susac syndrome. TCR beta sequences were obtained from blood CD8+ and CD4+ T cells. The CDR3 extends over 16 amino acids. Trimming cost V 6 bases and J 3 bases, with 18 bases left between them. Looked up from germline, CDR1 is MNHNY and CDR2 is SVGAGI (reference sequence). cDNA came from approximately 0.5 to 1 ug RNA primed by random hexamers. TCRdb fed the immunoSEQ multiplex PCR reads into MiXCR, producing one record per CDR3 protein. The sample has 110,000 or so distinct CDR3 sequences, around 95% seen once. The sequencing sample was made of CD4+ T cells from PBMCs. The V and J genes are TRBV6-6 and TRBJ1-5; unclear D gene. The receptor comes from a human donor in good health. This chain's CDR3 is CASSNWDGKDNQPQHF. The CDR3 DNA reads as TGTGCCAGCAGCAACTGGGATGGTAAAGACAATCAGCCCCAGCATTTT.